The present entry profiles one T cell receptor (beta chain) with its context. These data are taken from a study of T cells after yellow fever vaccination. One entry per CDR3 protein, called by TCRdb with MiXCR from the 5' RACE reads. The repertoire holds 85,000 to 100,000 distinct CDR3 sequences, around 5.8% seen once, with more than 40% in the top ten. CDR3 size: 15 residues. V was cut by 3 bases and J by 5 bases, with 13 bases left in between. The germline V gene has CDR1 MNHNS and CDR2 SASEGT. The sequence came from a young man who received the YFV17D yellow fever vaccine. This material consisted of CD8+ T cells sorted from PBMCs, taken 10 days after the yellow fever booster vaccination. V gene TRBV6-1 combines with J gene TRBJ1-4; no firm D call. In DNA form, the CDR3 reads TGTGCCAGCAGTGAGACGAAGGCCTCGAATGAAAAACTGTTTTTT. This translates into CASSETKASNEKLFF.